These 28 T cell receptor beta chains were sequenced from one sample in a study of T-cell reconstitution after alpha-beta-depleted transplantation in children. The library targeted TCRbeta and was prepared with unique molecular identifiers. TCRdb used MiXCR to reprocess the PCR reads, holding one entry per CDR3 protein. The table shows 550,000 to 800,000 distinct CDR3 sequences, with about 12% occurring only once. The sequences come from PBMCs, collected before TCRalphabeta/CD19-depleted stem cell transplant. The receptors here all came from a girl aged 2-9 years with congenital amegakaryocytic thrombocytopenia, due to receive a stem cell transplant.

The rearrangement links TRBV11-2 to TRBJ2-3, with D possibly TRBD2 on 6 matching bases. This CDR3 is built from 15 residues. The V gene's germline CDR1 is SGHAT and CDR2 FQNNGV. Trimming took 1 base from V and 6 from J, leaving 14 bases between them. CDR3 amino acids: CASSLGVREDDTQYF. The CDR3 DNA follows: TGTGCCAGCAGCTTAGGGGTCAGGGAGGACGATACGCAGTATTTT.

This clonotype occurred many times. The gene calls are TRBV20-1 and TRBJ2-1, with TRBD2 matching over 13 bases. CDR1 and CDR2 (germline): DFQATT, SNEGSKA (reference sequence). The CDR3 loop spans 14 amino acids. V gave up 3 bases and J gave up 6 bases; unmatched junction bases: 2. The CDR3 nucleotides are TGCAGTGCTAGGACTAGCGGGAGGTTCAATGAGCAGTTCTTC. Its protein product is CSARTSGRFNEQFF.

This clonotype was seen at least ten times. The gene calls are TRBV28 and TRBJ2-7, with TRBD2 matching over 10 bases. V was pared by 8 bases and J by 3 bases, with 16 bases of the junction left unmatched. This CDR3 region has 17 residues. Germline loops: CDR1 MDHEN, CDR2 SYDVKM. CDR3 in amino acids: CASGYLSGTSASYEQYF. The DNA for the CDR3 is TGTGCCAGCGGTTACCTCTCCGGGACTAGCGCGAGCTACGAGCAGTACTTC.

The table lists this clonotype with a few counts. This sequence joins TRBV27 and TRBJ2-1; 11 bases are shared with TRBD2. The CDR3 totals 18 residues. V lost 3 bases, J lost 4 bases, and 11 bases stayed unmatched. The V gene's germline CDR1 is MNHEY and CDR2 SMNVEV (reference sequence). CDR3 DNA: TGTGCCAGCAGTTTTTCGGGGGCTAGCGGGAGGACGTACAATGAGCAGTTCTTC. Translating gives CASSFSGASGRTYNEQFF.

This clonotype turned up a few times. A much larger clone lies one base from this, so it may be a read error. The chain recombines TRBV5-1 with TRBJ1-1, with D uncertain. In germline, CDR1 is SGHRS, CDR2 YFSETQ. The CDR3 length is 14 residues. The V end was cut by 0 bases, the J end by 0 bases, with 6 bases between. CDR3 nucleotides: TGCGCCAGCAGCTTGGAAGCGTTGAACACTGAAGCTTTCTTT. It is translated as CASSLEALNTEAFF.

The chain combines TRBV7-3 with TRBJ2-2, with D unresolved. The CDR3 is 16 amino acids. CDR1 and CDR2 from the germline V gene are SGHTA and FQGTGA. V gave up 5 bases and J gave up 0 bases, with 13 bases separating them. CDR3 sequence reads: CASSPSLTANTGELFF. The CDR3 region has the DNA TGTGCCAGCAGCCCGTCTCTTACTGCGAACACCGGGGAGCTGTTTTTT.

The chain is built from TRBV7-2 and TRBJ2-5; D not certain. Trimming stripped 8 bases from V and 3 bases from J, with 4 bases between. The CDR3 loop spans 10 amino acids. Germline values: CDR1 SGHTA, CDR2 FQGNSA. The CDR3 bases are TGTGCCAGCGTCGAAGAGACCCAGTACTTC. It codes for CASVEETQYF.

The chain uses TRBV10-3 and TRBJ2-1; 13 bases fit TRBD2. The germline V gene encodes CDR1 ENHRY and CDR2 SYGVKD. The CDR3 has 16 amino acids. V lost 6 bases, J lost 6 bases, and 8 bases stayed unmatched. CDR3 DNA: TGTGCCATCAGCCCCGGACTAGCGGGAGTAGGCAATGAGCAGTTCTTC. This codes for CAISPGLAGVGNEQFF.

This clonotype was seen repeatedly, ten times or more. This chain joins TRBV20-1 and TRBJ2-1, with D perhaps matching TRBD2 (5 bases). Germline V CDR1 and CDR2: DFQATT, SNEGSKA (reference sequence). V lost 3 bases to trimming and J lost 5 bases, with 17 bases between them. The CDR3 extends over 15 amino acids. CDR3 sequence reads: CSASYSSSPNNEQFF. The CDR3 DNA sequence: TGCAGTGCTAGTTACTCGTCTAGCCCTAACAATGAGCAGTTCTTC.

This clonotype has a count of ten or more. This chain connects TRBV30 to TRBJ2-2; D gene uncertain. CDR3 size: 11 residues. V was clipped by 8 bases and J by 6 bases, with 10 bases between them. Germline V gene lookup returns CDR1 GTSNPN and CDR2 SVGIG (reference sequence). The CDR3 sequence is CALEGAGELFF. CDR3 in DNA: TGTGCCCTAGAAGGAGCCGGGGAGCTGTTTTTT. The whole variable domain, filled in from reference TRBV30 and TRBJ2-2, reads SQTIHQWPATLVQPVGSPLSLECTVEGTSNPNLYWYRQAAGRGLQLLFYSVGIGQISSEVPQNLSASRPQDRQFILSSKKLLLSDSGFYLCALEGAGELFFGEGSRLTVL.

This clonotype was seen a handful of times. V is TRBV29-1 and J is TRBJ1-2; unclear D gene. The V gene lost 4 bases and the J gene lost 7 bases, with 13 bases spanning the gap. The germline V gene encodes CDR1 SQVTM and CDR2 ANQGSEA. The CDR3 has 12 residues. CDR3 region: CSVGRLLAGYTF. CDR3 in DNA: TGCAGCGTTGGCCGGCTCCTAGCTGGCTACACCTTC.

For this clonotype: A junction end diverges from the germline sequence, so it may reflect a read error. The rearrangement joins TRBV5-8 to TRBJ1-4; unclear D gene. Germline loops: CDR1 SGHTS, CDR2 YDEGEE. The CDR3 consists of 14 residues. CDR3 sequence (DNA): TGTACCAGCAGCTTTAGCACAACTAATGAAAAACTGTTTTTT. It specifies CTSSFSTTNEKLFF. Variable domain in full (rest from reference TRBV5-8 and TRBJ1-4): EAGVTQSPTHLIKTRGQQATLRCSPISGHTSVYWYQQALGLGLQFLLWYDEGEERNRGNFPPRFSGRQFPNYSSELNVNALELEDSALYLCTSSFSTTNEKLFFGSGTQLSVL.

This clonotype was seen ten or more times. V is TRBV5-1 and J is TRBJ2-7, with 12 bases lining up with TRBD2. Germline values: CDR1 SGHRS, CDR2 YFSETQ. CDR3 length equals 17 residues. Trimming removed 2 bases from V and 1 base from J; junction bases left unmatched: 7. The CDR3 is CASSLSLGLAGSYEQYF. CDR3 bases: TGCGCCAGCAGCTTATCCCTAGGACTAGCGGGGTCCTACGAGCAGTACTTC.

This clonotype was detected ten times or more. This chain's CDR3 is CASSSRQGYEQYF. Here the CDR3 DNA reads TGCGCCAGCAGCTCTCGACAGGGCTACGAGCAGTACTTC. The gene calls are TRBV5-1 and TRBJ2-7, with TRBD1 identical over 7 bases. Looked up from germline, CDR1 is SGHRS and CDR2 is YFSETQ. Losses at the gene ends were 3 bases for V and 3 bases for J; bases not matched to a gene: 3. The CDR3 totals 13 residues. Supplemented by reference TRBV5-1 and TRBJ2-7, the full variable domain reads KAGVTQTPRYLIKTRGQQVTLSCSPISGHRSVSWYQQTPGQGLQFLFEYFSETQRNKGNFPGRFSGRQFSNSRSEMNVSTLELGDSALYLCASSSRQGYEQYFGPGTRLTVT.

There are many counts of this clonotype. The junction departs from the called germline gene at one end, perhaps through a read error. V and J are TRBV12-3 or TRBV12-4 and TRBJ1-5; D is undetermined. This CDR3 spans 14 amino acids. The CDR3 is CASSLGRSNQPQHF. The CDR3 DNA reads as TGCGCCAGCAGCTTGGGCCGCAGCAATCAGCCCCAGCATTTT.

This clonotype has just a few counts. The V and J genes are TRBV5-4 and TRBJ2-1; 9 nucleotides match TRBD2. Germline V gene data show CDR1 as SGHNT and CDR2 as YYREEE (reference sequence). After removal of 0 bases from V and 2 bases from J, the junction contained 6 bases not matched to a gene. The CDR3 has 17 residues. Here the CDR3 DNA reads TGTGCCAGCAGCTTGGAGGAGATAGCGGGAGCCTACAATGAGCAGTTCTTC. Its translation: CASSLEEIAGAYNEQFF.

This clonotype was seen a few times. The rearrangement joins TRBV14 to TRBJ2-1; the D is unclear. Trimming took 0 bases from V and 2 from J, leaving 11 bases between them. Germline CDR1 SGHDN, CDR2 FVKESK. The CDR3 length is 16 residues. CDR3: CASSQDLGTAYNEQFF. CDR3 nucleotide sequence: TGTGCCAGCAGCCAAGATCTTGGCACAGCCTACAATGAGCAGTTCTTC.

CDR3 region: CSVSGRKNTGELFF. CDR3 DNA: TGCAGCGTGTCGGGACGGAAGAACACCGGGGAGCTGTTTTTT. The chain couples TRBV29-1 to TRBJ2-2; the D call may be TRBD1 or TRBD2 (5 bases each). Germline assignment: CDR1 SQVTM and CDR2 ANQGSEA. The CDR3 contains 14 residues. The V gene lost 6 bases and the J gene lost 1 base, with 12 bases spanning the gap.

The chain has TRBV20-1 and TRBJ2-2; 8 bases agree with TRBD2. The CDR3 extends over 16 amino acids. The germline V gene encodes CDR1 DFQATT and CDR2 SNEGSKA (reference sequence). CDR3 protein: CCARERPGLDTGELFF. CDR3 sequence (DNA): TGCTGCGCTAGAGAAAGGCCGGGACTAGACACCGGGGAGCTGTTTTTT.

This clonotype was picked up many times. This chain links TRBV7-8 with TRBJ2-2; D is ambiguous. V was cut by 2 bases and J by 8 bases, with 9 bases left in between. The CDR3 has 13 amino acids. In germline, CDR1 is SGHVS, CDR2 FQNEAQ. CDR3 amino acids: CASSLIFKGELFF. CDR3 nucleotide sequence: TGTGCCAGCAGCTTAATCTTTAAAGGGGAGCTGTTTTTT.

This clonotype has only a few counts. Relative to the germline gene, one junction end is altered; a read error may explain this. The J gene is TRBJ2-1, the V gene TRBV20-1; possibly TRBD1 or TRBD2 for D (5 bases each). CDR1 and CDR2 from the germline V gene are DFQATT and SNEGSKA (reference sequence). The CDR3 contains 16 residues. The CDR3 sequence: CSARNPGWGSYNEQFF. CDR3 DNA sequence: TGCAGTGCTAGAAACCCGGGGTGGGGGTCCTATAATGAGCAGTTCTTC.

The chain recombines TRBV30 with TRBJ2-1; no definite D call. V gave up 3 bases and J gave up 4 bases, with 13 bases separating them. This CDR3 contains 14 residues. The germline V gene encodes CDR1 GTSNPN and CDR2 SVGIG (reference sequence). The CDR3 spells CAWRVPAEYNEQFF. The CDR3 DNA reads as TGTGCCTGGAGAGTTCCCGCTGAATACAATGAGCAGTTCTTC.

This clonotype has at least ten counts. The V gene is TRBV9, the J gene TRBJ1-2; the D gene is possibly TRBD1 (6 bases). The germline gives CDR1 SGDLS, CDR2 YYNGEE. V lost 4 bases, J lost 5 bases, and 12 bases lay in between. The CDR3 totals 13 residues. The CDR3 DNA follows: TGTGCCAGCAGCCCCTCAGGGGATTATGGCTACACCTTC. Amino acid sequence: CASSPSGDYGYTF.

The chain links TRBV29-1 to TRBJ1-1; D uncertain. The germline CDR1 and CDR2 sequences are SQVTM and ANQGSEA. Trimming cost V 5 bases and J 4 bases, with 14 bases left between them. This CDR3 is built from 13 residues. CDR3 loop: CSVFHTVGTEAFF. CDR3 bases: TGCAGCGTTTTTCATACAGTTGGCACTGAAGCTTTCTTT. Full variable domain (remainder filled in from reference TRBV29-1 and TRBJ1-1): SAVISQKPSRDICQRGTSLTIQCQVDSQVTMMFWYRQQPGQSLTLIATANQGSEATYESGFVIDKFPISRPNLTFSTLTVSNMSPEDSSIYLCSVFHTVGTEAFFGQGTRLTVV.

In its sample, this clonotype was seen many times. CDR3 DNA sequence: TGCAGTGCTAGGCCTACCGGCGGGACTAGCTCCTACAATGAGCAGTTCTTC. Amino acids: CSARPTGGTSSYNEQFF. V is TRBV20-1 and J is TRBJ2-1; 8 nucleotides agree with TRBD2. Germline V gene lookup returns CDR1 DFQATT and CDR2 SNEGSKA (reference sequence). After removal of 3 bases from V and 0 bases from J, the junction contained 10 bases not matched to a gene. The CDR3 has 17 amino acids.

This clonotype was seen at least ten times. The chain uses TRBV5-1 and TRBJ2-3; the match to TRBD2 covers 9 bases. From germline, CDR1 is SGHRS and CDR2 YFSETQ. The CDR3 runs to 16 residues. V dropped 1 base and J dropped 0; count of bases not matched to a gene: 3. The CDR3 region has the DNA TGCGCCAGCAGCTTGATACTAGCGGGCAGCACAGATACGCAGTATTTT. Its translation is CASSLILAGSTDTQYF.

This clonotype was seen at least ten times. The rearrangement joins TRBV20-1 to TRBJ2-2; D is unclear. The germline V and J ends were trimmed by 4 bases and 7 bases, with 13 bases remaining between them. CDR3 length equals 13 residues. Germline V gene sequence: CDR1 DFQATT, CDR2 SNEGSKA (reference sequence). For the CDR3, the DNA is TGCAGTGCTAAGACCCCATGGGTCGGGGAGCTGTTTTTT. It translates to CSAKTPWVGELFF.

The chain couples TRBV25-1 to TRBJ2-3, with 10 nucleotides matching TRBD2. The V and J ends lost 6 bases and 6 bases, in that order; junction bases with no gene match: 18. In germline, CDR1 is MGHDK, CDR2 SYGVNS. The CDR3 runs to 18 residues. The CDR3 DNA sequence: TGTGCCAGCAGAGAGGGACGGAGAGGACTAGCGGATTCCGATACGCAGTATTTT. Translated, it gives CASREGRRGLADSDTQYF.